This is a list of T cell receptor beta chains from one sample in a study of shared T cell receptors in the human thymus. Repertoires were generated with immunoSEQ multiplex PCR, while TCRdb's copy carries only in-frame clones and drops some. The sample gives approximately 580,000 clones, roughly 74% of which show up once; about 0.014% is in the top ten. These data also featured in a second study, about human thymus T cells.

What was sequenced was thymocytes. These receptors were obtained from a boy in the first two years of life with a congenital heart defect. Both conserved end residues are part of each CDR3. A D gene is named only where the DNA matches it firmly. Size values are once, few and many counts, or a class for expanded clones, and some rows have none.

TRBV9	TRBJ2-3	-	once	CASSVGGRVTADTQYF	TGTGCCAGCAGCGTAGGTGGCAGGGTCACGGCGGATACGCAGTATTTT
TRBV7-8	TRBJ2-3	TRBD2	-	CASSFLTPGLAGGRRTDTQYF	TGTGCCAGCAGCTTTTTGACACCGGGACTAGCGGGAGGGCGGAGGACAGATACGCAGTATTTT
TRBV28	TRBJ2-5	-	-	CASSLSADSQETQYF	TGTGCCAGCAGTTTATCAGCGGATTCTCAAGAGACCCAGTACTTC
TRBV6-1	TRBJ2-7	-	-	CASSDKGVEPYEQYF	TGTGCCAGCAGTGATAAGGGGGTCGAACCCTACGAGCAGTACTTC
TRBV5-6	TRBJ2-1	TRBD2	-	CASMGGGPNTNNEQFF	TGTGCCAGCATGGGGGGGGGACCCAACACCAACAATGAGCAGTTCTTC
TRBV7-4	TRBJ1-1	-	-	CASSFLTQNTEAFF	TGTGCCAGCAGCTTCCTCACACAGAACACTGAAGCTTTCTTT
TRBV6-6	TRBJ2-3	TRBD1	-	CASSYPDRGTDTQYF	TGTGCCAGCAGTTACCCTGACAGGGGAACAGATACGCAGTATTTT
TRBV11-3	TRBJ2-3	-	once	CASSRGGAGADTQYF	TGTGCCAGCAGCAGGGGGGGGGCAGGGGCAGATACGCAGTATTTT
TRBV11-3	TRBJ2-7	-	few	CASSFPGCNEQYF	TGTGCCAGCAGCTTCCCAGGGTGTAACGAGCAGTACTTC
TRBV5-6	TRBJ2-1	-	-	CASSLVASPSYNEQFF	TGTGCCAGCAGCTTGGTGGCTAGCCCCTCCTACAATGAGCAGTTCTTC
TRBV5-1	TRBJ1-2	TRBD1	-	CASSRDSHPANYGYTF	TGCGCCAGCAGCCGGGACAGCCATCCTGCTAACTATGGCTACACCTTC
TRBV4-3	TRBJ2-1	-	-	CASSRRTGFSPEGEQFF	TGCGCCAGCAGCCGAAGGACCGGGTTCTCACCAGAGGGTGAGCAGTTCTTC
TRBV19	TRBJ2-5	TRBD2	-	CASTQREGPETQYF	TGTGCCAGTACCCAGCGGGAGGGCCCAGAGACCCAGTACTTC
TRBV6-1	TRBJ2-2	-	few	CASSGPPVHRANTGELFF	TGTGCCAGCAGTGGCCCCCCTGTACACAGGGCGAACACCGGGGAGCTGTTTTTT
TRBV19	TRBJ2-7	TRBD2	-	CASSIPGGSYEQYF	TGTGCCAGTAGTATTCCGGGAGGATCCTACGAGCAGTACTTC
TRBV30	TRBJ2-1	TRBD2	-	CAWSETSDASYNEQFF	TGTGCCTGGTCGGAGACTAGCGACGCCTCCTACAATGAGCAGTTCTTC
TRBV5-6	TRBJ1-2	TRBD1	-	CASSRTGGNYGYTF	TGTGCCAGCAGCCGGACAGGGGGTAACTATGGCTACACCTTC
TRBV27	TRBJ2-5	-	-	CATARTSETQYF	TGTGCCACCGCTAGGACATCAGAGACCCAGTACTTC
TRBV5-6	TRBJ1-1	-	-	CASSLRRGKAFF	TGTGCCAGCAGCTTGCGGCGAGGAAAAGCTTTCTTT
TRBV10-3	TRBJ2-5	TRBD1	-	CAISEARQGAETQYF	TGTGCCATCAGTGAGGCACGACAGGGGGCTGAGACCCAGTACTTC
TRBV15	TRBJ1-1	-	-	CATSRVLCARENTEAFF	TGTGCCACCAGCAGAGTTCTTTGTGCCCGGGAGAACACTGAAGCTTTCTTT
TRBV5-8	TRBJ2-5	-	-	CASSFLRKRETQYF	TGTGCCAGCAGCTTCCTGCGGAAAAGGGAGACCCAGTACTTC
TRBV12-5	TRBJ2-1	TRBD2	-	CASGAGTSESYNEQFF	TGTGCTAGTGGGGCAGGGACTAGCGAGTCCTACAATGAGCAGTTCTTC
TRBV29-1	TRBJ2-1	TRBD2	-	CSEGLAGSGEQFF	TGCAGCGAGGGACTAGCGGGGTCAGGAGAGCAGTTCTTC
TRBV5-1	TRBJ2-5	-	-	CASSLPRAETQYF	TGCGCCAGCAGCTTGCCAAGAGCGGAGACCCAGTACTTC
TRBV19	TRBJ2-7	TRBD2	-	CASSAPGTSVAYEQYF	TGTGCCAGTAGTGCCCCCGGGACTAGCGTTGCCTACGAGCAGTACTTC
TRBV27	TRBJ2-1	TRBD2	once	CASSLSGGSSYNEQFF	TGTGCCAGCAGTTTATCCGGGGGGAGCTCCTACAATGAGCAGTTCTTC
TRBV5-1	TRBJ2-3	-	-	CASSLGGRSTDTQYF	TGCGCCAGCAGCTTGGGGGGCAGGAGCACAGATACGCAGTATTTT
TRBV30	TRBJ2-7	TRBD2	-	CAWSAHQLAETTPPDYEQYF	TGTGCCTGGAGTGCCCACCAACTAGCGGAAACCACCCCTCCCGACTACGAGCAGTACTTC
TRBV10-1	TRBJ2-5	-	-	CASSRRGEETQYF	TGCGCCAGCAGTCGCAGGGGAGAGGAGACCCAGTACTTC
TRBV16	TRBJ2-7	-	-	CASSRLSGDLPYEQYF	TGTGCCAGCAGCCGCCTTTCCGGGGATCTCCCCTACGAGCAGTACTTC
TRBV7-9	TRBJ1-1	-	-	CASSPITPDRSTEAFF	TGTGCCAGCAGCCCTATCACTCCTGACAGAAGCACTGAAGCTTTCTTT
TRBV6-6	TRBJ1-5	TRBD1	-	CASNLDRGGDQPQHF	TGTGCCAGCAATCTGGACAGGGGCGGTGATCAGCCCCAGCATTTT
TRBV5-1	TRBJ2-1	TRBD2	-	CASSLGEPAGTSGRTHEQFF	TGCGCCAGCAGCTTGGGCGAGCCTGCCGGGACTAGCGGGAGGACTCATGAGCAGTTCTTC
TRBV27	TRBJ2-7	-	-	CASSSRDSPLKDKEQYF	TGTGCCAGCAGTTCCCGGGACTCCCCTTTAAAGGATAAAGAGCAGTACTTC
TRBV5-1	TRBJ1-1	-	-	CASSCKGLPNTEAFF	TGCGCCAGCAGCTGTAAGGGGTTGCCGAACACTGAAGCTTTCTTT
TRBV6-1	TRBJ2-5	-	few	CASSKRGNWETQYF	TGTGCCAGCAGTAAAAGGGGTAATTGGGAGACCCAGTACTTC
TRBV4-1	TRBJ2-5	TRBD2	-	CASSPWCGSGRLATQYF	TGCGCCAGCAGCCCGTGGTGTGGTAGCGGGAGACTCGCAACCCAGTACTTC
TRBV29-1	TRBJ2-1	TRBD2	few	CSVDAGPTSPEQFF	TGCAGCGTTGACGCGGGGCCGACTAGCCCTGAGCAGTTCTTC
TRBV28	TRBJ2-7	-	-	CASSPGQFSLSYEQYF	TGTGCCAGCAGTCCCGGACAGTTTTCCCTTAGCTACGAGCAGTACTTC
TRBV28	TRBJ1-3	-	-	CASSSRVAGNTIYF	TGTGCCAGCAGTTCCAGGGTAGCTGGAAACACCATATATTTT
TRBV7-2	TRBJ2-7	TRBD2	-	CASSPGGELAGEDEQYF	TGTGCCAGCAGCCCCGGGGGGGAGTTAGCAGGGGAGGACGAGCAGTACTTC